What follows describes a single T cell receptor beta chain. The target of this receptor is not known. Nothing much larger sits one base from this clone, and base qualities are not available. The sample is drawn from a study of T cells in Graves' hyperthyroidism and ophthalmopathy (dated by TCRdb to the late 2010s). Study-wide context: Peripheral blood samples were taken at initial diagnosis, before any treatment was given. Following sampling, methimazole starting at 30 mg daily was given to hyperthyroidism patients, and high-dose intravenous methylprednisolone was given to ophthalmopathy patients. TCR V-J signatures able to tell the groups apart were searched for in a discovery cohort of 100 patients, of whom around 43 had Graves' ophthalmopathy and about 60 had stable Graves' hyperthyroidism. The study also compared thyroid tissue and blood T-cell repertoires from over 5 Graves' hyperthyroidism patients. The paper describes TCR Vbeta CDR3 sequencing of roughly 130 peripheral blood samples, made up of around 41 ophthalmopathy patients, roughly 75 hyperthyroidism patients and 17 progressor patients. Whether ophthalmopathy could be predicted prospectively was tested in an independent validation cohort made up of 18 to 20 hyperthyroidism patients plus 17 patients who later progressed to ophthalmopathy. For training and testing, the roughly 97 patients in the discovery cohort were randomly divided in a 7:3 ratio. Broader findings and caveats from the paper: Sample size was not statistically predetermined, and blinding of investigators to group allocation was not performed. Ophthalmopathy was separated from stable hyperthyroidism by a 13 V-J signature model, with approximately 85% sensitivity and around 81% specificity obtained in cross-validation and 80%/75% obtained in testing. Blood samples also contained most of the expanded thyroid clonotypes (frequency above 0.001), which suggests that blood repertoires may reflect thyroid immune responses. In validation, the model predicted progression to ophthalmopathy a median of roughly 6.1 months before onset, with over 55% sensitivity and roughly 79% specificity.

TCR beta CDR3 regions were amplified from RNA transcripts. The first round of RT-PCR for the TCR CDR3 was performed with the HTBI primer set and the Qiagen OneStep RT-PCR kit. The libraries were constructed in a second round of multiplex PCR and then size-selected and purified. Libraries were sequenced paired-end with 100 bp reads on an Illumina HiSeq2000. Concerning the study's data processing: SOAPnuke was used to process the raw data, removing reads that contained adapters or uncalled bases, had a mean Phred below 15, or lacked an exact match to the constant primer or identifier. High-quality paired reads were merged using COPE v1.2.5, and each unique nucleotide sequence was defined as a clonotype. MiTCR v1.1 was used to align clonotypes to the IMGT TRBV, TRBD and TRBJ reference segments. Analysis was restricted to V-J combinations with a frequency above 0.0001, which covered 99.2% of repertoires. The TCS score was defined as F50 (clonal expansion) divided by E x V (chaos), with BLOSUM62-based TCRdist calculated between CDR3 peptides within each V-J. Welch's t-statistics and random forest reduced just over 500 V-J features to fewer than 15, which were used in a naive Bayes classifier (R e1071). TCRdb passed the public sequencing reads through fastp at Q25 and MiXCR, retaining productive beta sequences. Each record represents a unique CDR3 protein, reported with the most common genes and DNA among its rows. TCRdb, not the original authors, processed these V and J calls. The sample table contains about 590,000 distinct CDR3 sequences; only one count was recorded for 15% to 19% of them. The ten most abundant clones make up under 7.5% of the sample.

Stable Graves' hyperthyroidism was defined as the absence of progression to ophthalmopathy over 18 months of follow-up. Hyperthyroidism patients were newly diagnosed, with disease duration under 2 months, and aged 18 to 65 years. Exclusion was applied to patients with uncontrolled infections, other autoimmune diseases, pregnancy or lactation. Diagnoses relied on clinical symptoms, serum thyroxine and TRAb, thyroid ultrasound and orbital computed tomography. PBMCs were separated from roughly 10 ml of fresh peripheral blood using Ficoll-Paque density gradient centrifugation. Total RNA was extracted with Trizol reagent, and quality was checked on an Agilent 2100 Bioanalyzer. CDR1 and CDR2 were assigned from the germline V gene (reference sequence) as DFQATT and SNEGSKA. The germline ends are 20 bases apart after V is trimmed by 6 bases and J by 8 bases. The CDR3, from cysteine to phenylalanine, totals 14 residues. The kept DNA is CDR3 alone, 42 bases in frame from the first base.

The chain uses TRBV20-1 and TRBJ2-1, with a tentative D call of TRBD1 or TRBD2, each matching 5 bases. Specimen: blood. This clonotype was sampled from a woman aged 25 to 39 with Graves' hyperthyroidism. The DNA reads as follows: TGCAGTGCGGAGCCCGGGACCCTCTTCGATGAGCAGTTCTTC. Its translation is CSAEPGTLFDEQFF.